This passage covers 2 T cell receptor beta chains from one sample sequenced in a study of Graves' ophthalmopathy and Graves' hyperthyroidism. From RNA, the CDR3 regions of TCR beta chains were amplified and sequenced. HTBI primers served in a first-round RT-PCR, which a second-round multiplex PCR followed. From the multiplex PCR reads, TCRdb called clonotypes with MiXCR, one entry per CDR3 protein. The sample records around 600,000 distinct CDR3 sequences, 35% to 50% being singletons. Material: peripheral blood. The origin of the receptors is an adult man with Graves' ophthalmopathy.

Remarks on this clonotype: A much larger clone lies one base from this, so it may be a read error. The rearrangement uses TRBV9 and TRBJ2-7; 9 positions agree with TRBD2. The CDR3 runs to 15 residues. Germline V lookup: CDR1 SGDLS, CDR2 YYNGEE. The CDR3 is CVSSPGLARSYEQYF. For the CDR3, the DNA is TGTGTCAGCAGCCCAGGACTAGCGAGATCCTACGAGCAGTACTTC.

As for this clonotype: A read error is likely, as this CDR3 ends without the conserved phenylalanine or tryptophan. This chain joins TRBV25-1 and TRBJ1-2; D is possibly TRBD1 (5 bases). The germline gives CDR1 MGHDK, CDR2 SYGVNS. The CDR3 is 14 amino acids. The V end was cut by 3 bases, the J end by 5 bases, with 13 bases between. The CDR3 sequence is CASSEGGLTYGYTL. CDR3 in DNA: TGTGCCAGCAGTGAGGGGGGACTGACTTATGGCTACACCCTC.